What follows describes a single T cell receptor (beta chain). Its matching antigen is unknown. These data are taken from a study of radiation and T cells in renal cell carcinoma. Time point here: blood 4 weeks post-SBRT, at nephrectomy. The treatment is: 15 Gy SBRT to primary tumor, nephrectomy 4 weeks later. The tumor was a clear cell renal cell carcinoma. Findings of the study overall: Top tumor clonotypes rose in blood 2 weeks post-radiation, then contracted.

Here immunoSEQ multiplex PCR was the method, and the copy in TCRdb shows in-frame clones only, minus some. The table has more than 120,000 clones, 70% to 90% seen once; the top ten hold over 15%. The receptor's source is a woman aged 50 to 60 with renal cell carcinoma. The material sequenced was blood, taken from a patient whose treatment included radiotherapy and nephrectomy.

The CDR3 DNA is TGTGCCAGCACGATTCAGGAATTTTATGGCTACACCTTC. Translated: CASTIQEFYGYTF. The rearrangement joins TRBV7-2 to TRBJ1-2; D unresolved. CDR3 size: 13 residues. With 7 bases removed from V and 5 bases from J, the gap between germline ends came to 14 bases. Germline CDR1 is SGHTA and CDR2 is FQGNSA.